Listed below are T cell receptor beta chains from one sample, sequenced in a study of T cells in tuberculosis. TCRdb's copy holds only in-frame clones and misses some; the assay was immunoSEQ multiplex PCR. This sample has tens of thousands of clones, with 90% to 95% found just once. The sample was PBMCs. These receptors were taken from a donor aged 10 to 29 with latent tuberculosis or without tuberculosis infection. Some clones in this sample may be carry-over from other donors' samples. CDR3s include the opening cysteine and the closing phenylalanine or tryptophan. The D gene is left open where the match is weak. Clone size, where shown, is once, few, many, or a class for clones that have expanded.

J: TRBJ1-2; size: -; D: TRBD1; V: TRBV25-1; CDR3: CASSTGTGVYGYTF; DNA: TGTGCCAGCAGTACAGGGACAGGGGTTTATGGCTACACCTTC
J: TRBJ2-3; size: -; D: TRBD1; V: TRBV6-5; CDR3: CASSYSGQGSTQYF; DNA: TGTGCCAGCAGTTACTCAGGACAGGGGTCTACGCAGTATTTT
J: TRBJ2-3; size: once; D: TRBD2; V: TRBV30; CDR3: CAWIRDGRGTQYF; DNA: TGTGCCTGGATTCGGGACGGGAGGGGTACGCAGTATTTT
J: TRBJ1-1; size: -; D: -; V: TRBV5-1; CDR3: CASGELINTEAFF; DNA: TGCGCCAGCGGTGAGTTGATAAACACTGAAGCTTTCTTT
J: TRBJ2-7; size: -; D: -; V: TRBV12-5; CDR3: CASGSPGLGSGEQYF; DNA: TGTGCTAGTGGTTCACCGGGCCTTGGGTCGGGGGAGCAGTACTTC
J: TRBJ1-2; size: -; D: -; V: TRBV6-1; CDR3: CAIQQIGTNYGYTF; DNA: TGTGCCATCCAACAAATCGGGACTAACTATGGCTACACCTTC
J: TRBJ2-1; size: few; D: TRBD2; V: TRBV6-4; CDR3: CASSPAGTIDEQFF; DNA: TGTGCCAGCAGTCCAGCCGGGACTATCGATGAGCAGTTCTTC
J: TRBJ1-2; size: once; D: -; V: TRBV5-4; CDR3: CASSLRIGDYGYTF; DNA: TGTGCCAGCAGCTTGCGGATAGGGGACTATGGCTACACCTTC
J: TRBJ2-3; size: -; D: -; V: TRBV19; CDR3: CASSGGHTDTQYF; DNA: TGTGCCAGTAGCGGGGGGCACACAGATACGCAGTATTTT
J: TRBJ2-6; size: -; D: TRBD1; V: TRBV19; CDR3: CASSIAGGQASAGANVLTF; DNA: TGTGCCAGTAGTATAGCAGGGGGACAGGCTTCAGCTGGGGCCAACGTCCTGACTTTC
J: TRBJ2-7; size: -; D: -; V: TRBV19; CDR3: CASSPIGEDYEQYF; DNA: TGTGCCAGTAGTCCAATCGGGGAGGACTACGAGCAGTACTTC
J: TRBJ2-2; size: -; D: -; V: TRBV5-6; CDR3: CASSLVGDYTGELFF; DNA: TGTGCCAGCAGCTTGGTTGGGGACTACACCGGGGAGCTGTTTTTT
J: TRBJ2-1; size: -; D: -; V: TRBV6-6; CDR3: CASSFGIALDNEQFF; DNA: TGTGCCAGCAGCTTCGGGATCGCCCTTGACAATGAGCAGTTCTTC
J: TRBJ1-6; size: -; D: -; V: TRBV7-6; CDR3: CASSLHQSRESYNSPLHF; DNA: TGTGCCAGCAGCTTACACCAATCGAGGGAGTCCTATAATTCACCCCTCCACTTT
J: TRBJ1-1; size: -; D: TRBD1; V: TRBV29-1; CDR3: CSVEGQRMNTEAFF; DNA: TGCAGCGTTGAGGGACAGAGGATGAACACTGAAGCTTTCTTT
J: TRBJ2-3; size: -; D: TRBD2; V: TRBV27; CDR3: CASSLSASGMFTDTQYF; DNA: TGTGCCAGCAGTTTATCCGCAAGCGGGATGTTTACAGATACGCAGTATTTT
J: TRBJ2-4; size: -; D: -; V: TRBV5-1; CDR3: CASSLDPENIQYF; DNA: TGCGCCAGCAGCTTGGACCCAGAAAACATTCAGTACTTC
J: TRBJ1-1; size: -; D: -; V: TRBV25-1; CDR3: CASSDTGNTEAFF; DNA: TGTGCCAGCAGTGACACCGGGAACACTGAAGCTTTCTTT
J: TRBJ1-5; size: -; D: -; V: TRBV15; CDR3: CATSRENWRIKPQHF; DNA: TGTGCCACCAGCAGAGAGAATTGGAGAATCAAGCCCCAGCATTTT
J: TRBJ2-5; size: -; D: TRBD1; V: TRBV6-6; CDR3: CASLDRGRETQYF; DNA: TGTGCCAGCTTAGACAGGGGGCGGGAGACCCAGTACTTC
J: TRBJ2-2; size: -; D: TRBD1; V: TRBV29-1; CDR3: CSGTGGNTGELFF; DNA: TGCAGCGGGACAGGGGGGAACACCGGGGAGCTGTTTTTT
J: TRBJ2-2; size: -; D: -; V: TRBV4-1; CDR3: CASSHYLRGPSNGGELFF; DNA: TGCGCCAGCAGCCACTATTTGCGGGGTCCTTCGAATGGCGGGGAGCTGTTTTTT
J: TRBJ1-6; size: -; D: -; V: TRBV21-1; CDR3: CASTRDRGDSPLHF; DNA: TGTGCCAGCACCAGGGACAGGGGGGATTCACCCCTCCACTTT
J: TRBJ1-1; size: -; D: -; V: TRBV10-1; CDR3: CASQGRNTEAFF; DNA: TGCGCCAGCCAGGGAAGGAACACTGAAGCTTTCTTT
J: TRBJ1-1; size: -; D: -; V: TRBV4-3; CDR3: CASSQFFGGNTEAFF; DNA: TGCGCCAGCAGCCAATTCTTCGGTGGGAACACTGAAGCTTTCTTT
J: TRBJ2-1; size: once; D: TRBD1; V: TRBV19; CDR3: CASSFLGTGGPGEQFF; DNA: TGTGCCAGTAGTTTCCTCGGGACAGGGGGTCCTGGTGAGCAGTTCTTC
J: TRBJ1-4; size: -; D: -; V: TRBV4-2; CDR3: CASSQHTGSGREKLFF; DNA: TGTGCCAGCAGCCAGCACACAGGGTCGGGACGCGAAAAACTGTTTTTT
J: TRBJ2-7; size: -; D: -; V: TRBV4-1; CDR3: CASSLPGAWKGQYF; DNA: TGCGCCAGCAGCCTTCCAGGGGCGTGGAAGGGGCAGTACTTC
J: TRBJ1-2; size: -; D: TRBD1; V: TRBV4-2; CDR3: CASSQPEDRGRVGVYGYTF; DNA: TGTGCCAGCAGCCAACCGGAAGACAGGGGGAGGGTTGGGGTCTATGGCTACACCTTC